The rows below give T cell receptor beta chains drawn from one sample of a study of T cells in pancreatic ductal adenocarcinoma. Only in-frame clones appear in the TCRdb table, and some are missing; sequencing was by immunoSEQ multiplex PCR. The profile shows roughly 100,000 clones, about 95% of them singletons. The sample taken for sequencing was PBMCs. The source is a human donor with pancreatic ductal adenocarcinoma. Each CDR3 is given without its conserved first and last residue. Each record gives: J gene, V gene, CDR3 protein.

J: TRBJ2-2; V: TRBV5-1; CDR3: ASTRQGMGTNTGELF
J: TRBJ2-7; V: TRBV25-1; CDR3: ASRGRDRADEQY
J: TRBJ1-5; V: TRBV27; CDR3: ASSLLGGNQPQH
J: TRBJ2-3; V: TRBV4-3; CDR3: ASSQASGRQPDTQY
J: TRBJ2-3; V: TRBV4-2; CDR3: ASSQATSTDTQY
J: TRBJ2-6; V: TRBV6-1; CDR3: ASSFTYSGANVLT
J: TRBJ2-3; V: TRBV6-5; CDR3: ASSYSGMGGTDTQY
J: TRBJ2-3; V: TRBV29-1; CDR3: SSGLAGETQY
J: TRBJ2-7; V: TRBV5-1; CDR3: ASSSLAGVEYEQY
J: TRBJ2-7; V: TRBV2; CDR3: ASSEASVEQY
J: TRBJ2-1; V: TRBV10-3; CDR3: AASLDRGNEQF
J: TRBJ2-3; V: TRBV4-1; CDR3: ASSQGGMPSGKY
J: TRBJ2-2; V: TRBV30; CDR3: AWSGQGSGELF
J: TRBJ2-1; V: TRBV7-9; CDR3: ASSLVGQGAQNEQF
J: TRBJ2-7; V: TRBV2; CDR3: ASSVLYEQY
J: TRBJ1-1; V: TRBV7-9; CDR3: ASSSDWNTEAF
J: TRBJ2-1; V: TRBV7-2; CDR3: ASSFRTVYNEQF
J: TRBJ2-7; V: TRBV7-8; CDR3: ASSFLRDRVYEQY
J: TRBJ2-2; V: TRBV5-1; CDR3: ASVTGDTGELF
J: TRBJ2-5; V: TRBV28; CDR3: ASSFGGRETQY
J: TRBJ1-2; V: TRBV11-2; CDR3: ASSFTEHGSYGYT
J: TRBJ2-7; V: TRBV6-1; CDR3: ASRDGQGRYEQY
J: TRBJ1-1; V: TRBV18; CDR3: ASSSVRQRGTEAF
J: TRBJ2-5; V: TRBV27; CDR3: ASKFSWQDQETQY
J: TRBJ2-5; V: TRBV6-5; CDR3: ASREIRGQETQY
J: TRBJ2-5; V: TRBV19; CDR3: ASSKREIEETQY
J: TRBJ1-2; V: TRBV29-1; CDR3: SVRAGGGDGYT
J: TRBJ1-1; V: TRBV12-2; CDR3: ASRQIKGTLGEEAF
J: TRBJ2-1; V: TRBV6-6; CDR3: ASSYAAGGYNEQF
J: TRBJ2-2; V: TRBV19; CDR3: ASRGDLGTGELF
J: TRBJ2-6; V: TRBV11-1; CDR3: ASSSKWPQTGTGANVLT
J: TRBJ2-1; V: TRBV7-2; CDR3: ASSFSWTGGLNEQF
J: TRBJ2-5; V: TRBV29-1; CDR3: SVERTDNQETQY
J: TRBJ2-3; V: TRBV30; CDR3: AWSSTTFTPGVPLTDTQY
J: TRBJ2-1; V: TRBV5-8; CDR3: ASTIQGVESNEQF
J: TRBJ2-2; V: TRBV11-3; CDR3: ASRYRAASGELF
J: TRBJ2-7; V: TRBV5-1; CDR3: ASSFSGKQEQY